The present T cell receptor beta chain was sequenced within a study of beta chain features in type 1 diabetes. Sorted populations were all over 98% pure. General study findings and limits: Among all four CD4+ subsets, Type 1 diabetes patients had TCRB CDR3s that were moderately but significantly shorter. Individuals with type 1 diabetes displayed fewer insertions and more deletions at VDJ junctions. The study found that naive, central memory and Treg TCRB repertoires appeared more similar in patients than in healthy donors.

Every bit of the isolated RNA underwent reverse transcription, so sequencing read expressed TCRB transcripts. Repertoires were generated with immunoSEQ multiplex PCR, while TCRdb's copy carries only in-frame clones and drops some. This sample has nearly 700,000 clones, with 13% found just once. The sample holds a few counts of this clone. Its cognate antigen is unknown. The V gene lost 5 bases and the J gene lost 0 bases, with 17 bases spanning the gap. This CDR3 comprises 17 residues. Germline V lookup: CDR1 SGHDN, CDR2 FVKESK. This TCR was recovered from a man aged 18 to 30 with type 1 diabetes. Sequencing input: naive CD4+ T cells from blood. The chain carries TRBV14 and TRBJ2-1; possibly TRBD1 or TRBD2 for D (5 bases each). The CDR3 nucleotides are TGTGCCAGCAGCGGCGGGCAGGGTTTGGGCTCCTACAATGAGCAGTTCTTC. Its translation is CASSGGQGLGSYNEQFF.